The 21 T cell receptor beta chains given below trace back to one sample, sequenced in a study of blood T cell repertoires in COVID-19. Only in-frame clones appear in the TCRdb table, and some are missing; sequencing was by immunoSEQ multiplex PCR. The table lists roughly 250,000 clones, approximately 90% of them singletons, with more than 0.75% in the top ten. The sequencing input was peripheral blood. These receptors originate from a man aged 30 to 39 with acute or convalescent COVID-19.

The rearrangement uses TRBV5-1 and TRBJ2-1; no definite D call. The CDR3 is made up of 13 amino acids. Trimming took 2 bases from V and 6 from J, leaving 9 bases between them. Germline V gene data show CDR1 as SGHRS and CDR2 as YFSETQ. CDR3 region: CASSLDQANEQFF. The CDR3 coding sequence is TGCGCCAGCAGCTTAGATCAGGCCAATGAGCAGTTCTTC.

The V and J genes are TRBV7-2 and TRBJ1-1; D may be TRBD1 (6 bases). The CDR3 totals 13 residues. CDR1 is SGHTA and CDR2 is FQGNSA in the germline V gene. Trimming left V 8 bases short and J 1 base short, with 11 bases between. The CDR3 here is CASAGQRNTEAFF. For the CDR3, the DNA is TGTGCCAGCGCAGGACAGCGGAACACTGAAGCTTTCTTT.

The V call is TRBV5-1, the J call TRBJ1-1; the D is unclear. This CDR3 is built from 17 residues. V dropped 4 bases and J dropped 1 base, with 20 bases sitting between them. Germline lookup yields CDR1 SGHRS and CDR2 YFSETQ. As DNA, the CDR3 is TGCGCCAGCAGCCCAAGATACCTAAGAAAAAAGAACACTGAAGCTTTCTTT. This codes for CASSPRYLRKKNTEAFF.

The chain employs TRBV6-5 and TRBJ2-5; perhaps TRBD2 as D (5 bases). V was cut by 7 bases and J by 1 base, with 10 bases left in between. The V gene's germline CDR1 is MNHEY and CDR2 SVGAGI. This CDR3 has 13 amino acids. DNA of the CDR3: TGTGCCAGCAAGGTCGGGGTCCAAGAGACCCAGTACTTC. Protein: CASKVGVQETQYF.

V and J are TRBV5-1 and TRBJ2-1, with 8 bases identical to TRBD2. The germline gives CDR1 SGHRS, CDR2 YFSETQ. V lost 0 bases and J lost 9; bases outside the gene matches: 8. The CDR3 has 15 amino acids. The CDR3 DNA sequence: TGCGCCAGCAGCTTGGGCCGGACTAGCCTCCCTGAGCAGTTCTTC. Protein product: CASSLGRTSLPEQFF.

The chain combines TRBV28 with TRBJ2-3; D not resolved. The CDR3 has 12 residues. V lost 5 bases to trimming and J lost 10 bases, with 13 bases between them. The V gene's germline CDR1 is MDHEN and CDR2 SYDVKM. The CDR3 loop is CASSRLDGAQYF. CDR3 coding DNA: TGTGCCAGCAGTCGGCTGGATGGAGCGCAGTATTTT. Filled out from reference TRBV28 and TRBJ2-3, the complete variable domain reads DVKVTQSSRYLVKRTGEKVFLECVQDMDHENMFWYRQDPGLGLRLIYFSYDVKMKEKGDIPEGYSVSREKKERFSLILESASTNQTSMYLCASSRLDGAQYFGPGTRLTVL.

This clone was observed a single time. The chain uses TRBV7-9 and TRBJ2-5; TRBD1 is a possible D gene (7 bases). This CDR3 comprises 12 residues. V was trimmed by 8 bases and J by 5 bases, leaving 12 bases between them. Germline V gene sequence: CDR1 SEHNR, CDR2 FQNEAQ (reference sequence). The CDR3 nucleotides read TGTGCCAGCGGGGCAGGGGGGGAGACCCAGTACTTC. Translation gives CASGAGGETQYF.

The J gene is TRBJ2-7, the V gene TRBV25-1, with 12 bases lining up with TRBD2. CDR1 and CDR2 from the germline V gene are MGHDK and SYGVNS. The CDR3 runs 14 residues. V gave up 6 bases and J gave up 3 bases; unmatched junction bases: 3. CDR3 in DNA: TGTGCCAGCAGCGGACTAGCGGGAAACTACGAGCAGTACTTC. Residues: CASSGLAGNYEQYF.

V and J are TRBV19 and TRBJ2-7; 8 bases are a match to TRBD2. The CDR3 has 13 residues. The germline gives CDR1 LNHDA, CDR2 SQIVND (reference sequence). With 8 bases clipped from V and 1 base from J, the junction kept 4 bases outside the gene matches. The CDR3, as DNA: TGTGCCAGTGGGGGACTAGGTTCCTACGAGCAGTACTTC. This sequence encodes CASGGLGSYEQYF.

V gene TRBV2 combines with J gene TRBJ2-5; TRBD1 agrees at 10 bases. This CDR3 spans 16 amino acids. Per germline, CDR1 SNHLY and CDR2 FYNNEI. The ends lost 3 bases at V and 1 base at J; junction bases unmatched: 5. This CDR3 reads CASSDGTGAFQETQYF. The DNA for the CDR3 is TGTGCCAGCAGTGACGGGACAGGGGCCTTCCAAGAGACCCAGTACTTC.

The J gene is TRBJ2-3, the V gene TRBV5-6; 8 bases match TRBD1. V lost 4 bases to trimming and J lost 4 bases; unmatched junction nucleotides: 2. The CDR3 spans 13 residues. The germline V gene has CDR1 SGHDT and CDR2 YYEEEE. The CDR3: CASSRQGSDTQYF. For the CDR3, the DNA is TGTGCCAGCAGCCGACAGGGGTCAGATACGCAGTATTTT.

V and J are TRBV27 and TRBJ1-3, with D uncertain. This CDR3 spans 16 amino acids. Trimming shortened V by 2 bases and J by 0 bases, and 11 bases separated the two germline ends. CDR1 and CDR2 from the germline V gene are MNHEY and SMNVEV (reference sequence). This CDR3 reads CASSLSTLSSGNTIYF. As DNA, the CDR3 is TGTGCCAGCAGTTTAAGTACTTTAAGCTCTGGAAACACCATATATTTT.

DNA for the CDR3: TGCGCCAGCAGCTTGACCCCCAGTCCGAACACTGAAGCTTTCTTT. It specifies CASSLTPSPNTEAFF. The chain combines TRBV5-1 with TRBJ1-1; D unclear. V gave up 1 base and J gave up 1 base, with 11 bases separating them. CDR1 is SGHRS and CDR2 is YFSETQ in the germline V gene. This CDR3 is 15 amino acids long.

The chain is built from TRBV5-1 and TRBJ2-5, with D possibly matching TRBD2 (5 bases). The germline V gene has CDR1 SGHRS and CDR2 YFSETQ. The germline V and J ends were trimmed by 7 bases and 0 bases, with 16 bases remaining between them. The CDR3 sequence is 15 residues long. This CDR3 reads CASRSSRGYQETQYF. The DNA for the CDR3 is TGCGCCAGCCGTTCCAGTCGAGGGTACCAAGAGACCCAGTACTTC.

The chain is built from TRBV27 and TRBJ1-6; 9 nucleotides align to TRBD1. CDR3 length equals 16 residues. Looked up from germline, CDR1 is MNHEY and CDR2 is SMNVEV (reference sequence). V lost 3 bases and J lost 8; bases outside the gene matches: 8. DNA of the CDR3: TGTGCCAGCAGTTTTACGCCGGACAGGGGAGATTCACCCCTCCACTTT. Its translation is CASSFTPDRGDSPLHF.

This chain links TRBV6-6 with TRBJ1-3, with 9 bases that match TRBD1. The length of the CDR3 is 15 residues. Trimming took 10 bases from V and 4 from J; bases not matched to a gene: 11. Germline CDR1 MNHNY, CDR2 SVGAGI (reference sequence). DNA of the CDR3: TGTGCCACCGGACCGGGGACAGGGTCGGGAAACACCATATATTTT. This sequence encodes CATGPGTGSGNTIYF.

The genes are TRBV6-5 and TRBJ1-6; 8 positions match TRBD1. The germline gives CDR1 MNHEY, CDR2 SVGAGI. CDR3 length: 15 residues. V lost 6 bases and J lost 10; bases outside the gene matches: 11. In DNA form, the CDR3 reads TGTGCCAGCAGCAGGGGACAGGCTGAGGAGTCACCCCTCCACTTT. This gives the protein CASSRGQAEESPLHF.

This chain links TRBV5-1 with TRBJ1-1; 7 bases fit TRBD1. Trimming at V came to 4 bases and at J to 8 bases, leaving 11 bases not matched to a gene. Germline CDR1 SGHRS, CDR2 YFSETQ. There are 14 residues in the CDR3. The CDR3 protein is CASSNSNRGTEAFF. The CDR3 coding sequence is TGCGCCAGCAGCAATTCCAACAGGGGAACCGAAGCTTTCTTT.

The chain carries TRBV14 and TRBJ1-1; D is unclear. Germline CDR1 reads SGHDN; CDR2 reads FVKESK. The V end was cut by 1 base, the J end by 2 bases, with 5 bases between. The CDR3 spans 13 residues. The CDR3 loop reads CASSQVINTEAFF. CDR3 nucleotides: TGTGCCAGCAGCCAAGTTATTAACACTGAAGCTTTCTTT.

V and J are TRBV28 and TRBJ1-5; 7 bases map to TRBD1. Germline CDR1 MDHEN, CDR2 SYDVKM. Trimming at V came to 6 bases and at J to 7 bases, leaving 18 bases not matched to a gene. This CDR3 contains 17 residues. Here the CDR3 DNA reads TGTGCCAGCAGCCCGACAGGGCTCCTCCGTGGATCCCAGCCCCAGCATTTT. Residues: CASSPTGLLRGSQPQHF.

This rearrangement joins TRBV6-2 or TRBV6-3 to TRBJ1-2; D is undetermined. With 2 bases removed from V and 2 bases from J, the gap between germline ends came to 6 bases. The V gene's germline CDR1 is MNHEY and CDR2 SVGEGT. The CDR3 contains 13 residues. The CDR3 protein is CASSYEVNYGYTF. As DNA, the CDR3 is TGTGCCAGCAGTTACGAGGTGAACTATGGCTACACCTTC.